This is a list of T cell receptor beta chains from one sample in a study of CD8 T cells in Susac syndrome. TCRdb reanalysed the immunoSEQ multiplex PCR reads using MiXCR and keeps one entry per CDR3 protein. The table has 150,000 to 190,000 distinct CDR3 sequences, less than 97% seen once. What was sequenced was CD8+ T cells from PBMCs. The source of these receptors is a human donor with multiple sclerosis. CDR3s include the opening cysteine and the closing phenylalanine or tryptophan. Fields, in order: clone size, V gene, J gene, D gene, CDR3 protein, CDR3 DNA. A D gene is named only where the DNA matches it firmly. Clone sizes are given selectively: once, few, many, or a class where the clone is expanded.

clone size: .
V gene: TRBV6-5
J gene: TRBJ2-4
D gene: .
CDR3 protein: CASSFQGLDIQYF
CDR3 DNA: TGTGCCAGCAGTTTTCAAGGGTTGGACATTCAGTACTTC

clone size: .
V gene: TRBV30
J gene: TRBJ1-2
D gene: TRBD1
CDR3 protein: CAWSVGQGGGYTF
CDR3 DNA: TGTGCCTGGAGTGTAGGGCAGGGGGGAGGCTACACCTTC

clone size: .
V gene: TRBV24-1
J gene: TRBJ2-7
D gene: .
CDR3 protein: CATSLREQYF
CDR3 DNA: TGTGCCACCAGTTTGCGCGAGCAGTACTTC

clone size: .
V gene: TRBV14
J gene: TRBJ2-3
D gene: .
CDR3 protein: CASSPPQSGADTQYF
CDR3 DNA: TGTGCCAGCAGCCCACCCCAGTCGGGAGCAGATACGCAGTATTTT

clone size: .
V gene: TRBV20-1
J gene: TRBJ1-5
D gene: .
CDR3 protein: CSARATASINQPQHF
CDR3 DNA: TGCAGTGCTAGGGCTACAGCTTCAATCAATCAGCCCCAGCATTTT

clone size: .
V gene: TRBV9
J gene: TRBJ2-1
D gene: .
CDR3 protein: CASSTDDNEQFF
CDR3 DNA: TGTGCCAGCAGCACTGACGACAATGAGCAGTTCTTC

clone size: .
V gene: TRBV20-1
J gene: TRBJ2-1
D gene: .
CDR3 protein: CSAQLAAISNEQFF
CDR3 DNA: TGCAGTGCGCAGTTAGCGGCGATAAGCAATGAGCAGTTCTTC

clone size: .
V gene: TRBV13
J gene: TRBJ2-5
D gene: .
CDR3 protein: CASSLVDGEGETQYF
CDR3 DNA: TGTGCCAGCAGCTTAGTCGATGGGGAAGGAGAGACCCAGTACTTC

clone size: .
V gene: TRBV6-6
J gene: TRBJ1-1
D gene: .
CDR3 protein: CASSPRWTEAFF
CDR3 DNA: TGTGCCAGCAGTCCCAGGTGGACTGAAGCTTTCTTT

clone size: .
V gene: TRBV23-1
J gene: TRBJ1-5
D gene: .
CDR3 protein: CASRPNQPQHF
CDR3 DNA: TGCGCCAGCAGACCCAATCAGCCCCAGCATTTT

clone size: .
V gene: TRBV14
J gene: TRBJ2-7
D gene: .
CDR3 protein: CASSQEAVFYEQYF
CDR3 DNA: TGTGCCAGCAGCCAAGAGGCGGTCTTCTACGAGCAGTACTTC

clone size: .
V gene: TRBV20-1
J gene: TRBJ2-1
D gene: TRBD2
CDR3 protein: CSARDVAGGSYNEQFF
CDR3 DNA: TGCAGTGCTAGGGACGTAGCGGGGGGCTCCTACAATGAGCAGTTCTTC

clone size: .
V gene: TRBV20-1
J gene: TRBJ2-6
D gene: .
CDR3 protein: CSARHRMNSGANVLTF
CDR3 DNA: TGCAGTGCTAGACACAGGATGAACTCTGGGGCCAACGTCCTGACTTTC

clone size: .
V gene: TRBV20-1
J gene: TRBJ2-2
D gene: .
CDR3 protein: CSAGPVTGELFF
CDR3 DNA: TGCAGTGCTGGGCCCGTGACCGGGGAGCTGTTTTTT

clone size: once
V gene: TRBV12-5
J gene: TRBJ2-1
D gene: TRBD2
CDR3 protein: CASGNPTSGDLLYNEQFF
CDR3 DNA: TGTGCTAGTGGGAACCCGACTAGCGGGGATCTACTTTACAATGAGCAGTTCTTC

clone size: .
V gene: TRBV27
J gene: TRBJ2-7
D gene: .
CDR3 protein: CASSLGATDRVTYEQYF
CDR3 DNA: TGTGCCAGCAGTCTAGGAGCTACGGACCGAGTTACCTACGAGCAGTACTTC

clone size: .
V gene: TRBV28
J gene: TRBJ2-5
D gene: .
CDR3 protein: CASTMWGETQYF
CDR3 DNA: TGTGCCAGCACCATGTGGGGAGAGACCCAGTACTTC

clone size: .
V gene: TRBV2
J gene: TRBJ2-1
D gene: .
CDR3 protein: CASSGGRDEQFF
CDR3 DNA: TGTGCCAGCAGTGGGGGAAGGGATGAGCAGTTCTTC

clone size: .
V gene: TRBV29-1
J gene: TRBJ1-2
D gene: TRBD1
CDR3 protein: CSVEGRGDYGYTF
CDR3 DNA: TGCAGCGTTGAAGGCAGGGGGGACTATGGCTACACCTTC

clone size: .
V gene: TRBV3-1
J gene: TRBJ1-2
D gene: TRBD1
CDR3 protein: CASSDRDRGLGYTF
CDR3 DNA: TGTGCCAGCAGCGACCGGGACAGGGGGTTAGGCTACACCTTC

clone size: .
V gene: TRBV2
J gene: TRBJ1-2
D gene: .
CDR3 protein: CASSSLVGNYGYTF
CDR3 DNA: TGTGCCAGCAGTTCCCTCGTGGGGAACTATGGCTACACCTTC

clone size: few
V gene: TRBV30
J gene: TRBJ1-5
D gene: .
CDR3 protein: CAWSRQGINNQPQHF
CDR3 DNA: TGTGCCTGGAGTCGTCAGGGGATAAACAATCAGCCCCAGCATTTT

clone size: .
V gene: TRBV20-1
J gene: TRBJ2-3
D gene: TRBD2
CDR3 protein: CSALIGLAGLLTDTQYF
CDR3 DNA: TGCAGTGCGCTCATTGGACTAGCGGGTTTATTGACAGATACGCAGTATTTT

clone size: .
V gene: TRBV11-2
J gene: TRBJ2-5
D gene: .
CDR3 protein: CASSFGLNLMGETQYF
CDR3 DNA: TGTGCCAGCAGCTTTGGACTTAACCTAATGGGAGAGACCCAGTACTTC

clone size: .
V gene: TRBV9
J gene: TRBJ1-4
D gene: .
CDR3 protein: CASSVEARGPGEKLFF
CDR3 DNA: TGTGCCAGCAGCGTAGAGGCGAGAGGGCCGGGTGAAAAACTGTTTTTT

clone size: .
V gene: TRBV7-3
J gene: TRBJ2-3
D gene: TRBD2
CDR3 protein: CASSLSGGAWTDTQYF
CDR3 DNA: TGTGCCAGCAGCTTAAGCGGGGGGGCCTGGACAGATACGCAGTATTTT

clone size: .
V gene: TRBV30
J gene: TRBJ1-1
D gene: .
CDR3 protein: CAWTLWGGMNTEAFF
CDR3 DNA: TGTGCCTGGACCCTCTGGGGGGGTATGAACACTGAAGCTTTCTTT

clone size: .
V gene: TRBV30
J gene: TRBJ2-5
D gene: TRBD2
CDR3 protein: CAWSSGGGETQYF
CDR3 DNA: TGTGCCTGGAGTAGCGGGGGGGGAGAGACCCAGTACTTC

clone size: .
V gene: TRBV30
J gene: TRBJ1-2
D gene: .
CDR3 protein: CAWSGVTANYGYTF
CDR3 DNA: TGTGCCTGGAGTGGGGTAACAGCCAACTATGGCTACACCTTC

clone size: .
V gene: TRBV6-4
J gene: TRBJ2-1
D gene: .
CDR3 protein: CASAPRTGGVNEQFF
CDR3 DNA: TGTGCCAGCGCGCCTCGGACAGGAGGGGTGAATGAGCAGTTCTTC

clone size: .
V gene: TRBV2
J gene: TRBJ2-3
D gene: TRBD2
CDR3 protein: CASREGTRTDTQYF
CDR3 DNA: TGTGCCAGTCGGGAGGGGACTAGGACAGATACGCAGTATTTT

clone size: once
V gene: TRBV2
J gene: TRBJ2-2
D gene: .
CDR3 protein: CASNLDTANANTGELFF
CDR3 DNA: TGTGCCAGCAACCTGGACACAGCGAATGCGAACACCGGGGAGCTGTTTTTT

clone size: .
V gene: TRBV6-5
J gene: TRBJ2-7
D gene: .
CDR3 protein: CASSYSLAQGTYEQYF
CDR3 DNA: TGTGCCAGCAGTTACTCGCTCGCTCAGGGAACCTACGAGCAGTACTTC

clone size: .
V gene: TRBV15
J gene: TRBJ2-2
D gene: .
CDR3 protein: CATSKGTGELFF
CDR3 DNA: TGTGCCACCAGCAAGGGCACCGGGGAGCTGTTTTTT

clone size: .
V gene: TRBV13
J gene: TRBJ2-6
D gene: .
CDR3 protein: CASSQGTGANVLTF
CDR3 DNA: TGTGCCAGCAGCCAGGGGACCGGGGCCAACGTCCTGACTTTC

clone size: .
V gene: TRBV27
J gene: TRBJ2-7
D gene: TRBD1
CDR3 protein: CASSFEGQGNEQYF
CDR3 DNA: TGTGCCAGCAGTTTTGAGGGACAGGGTAACGAGCAGTACTTC

clone size: .
V gene: TRBV5-6
J gene: TRBJ2-7
D gene: .
CDR3 protein: CASSLDGGRIHEQYF
CDR3 DNA: TGTGCCAGCAGCTTGGATGGGGGGCGAATCCACGAGCAGTACTTC

clone size: few
V gene: TRBV19
J gene: TRBJ2-7
D gene: .
CDR3 protein: CASSAGQNYEQYF
CDR3 DNA: TGTGCCAGTAGTGCAGGACAGAACTACGAGCAGTACTTC

clone size: .
V gene: TRBV9
J gene: TRBJ1-1
D gene: TRBD1
CDR3 protein: CASRPTGEDTEAFF
CDR3 DNA: TGTGCCAGCAGACCTACAGGGGAGGACACTGAAGCTTTCTTT

clone size: .
V gene: TRBV30
J gene: TRBJ1-1
D gene: .
CDR3 protein: CAWAPTKFVGAFF
CDR3 DNA: TGTGCCTGGGCCCCCACGAAGTTTGTGGGAGCTTTCTTT

clone size: .
V gene: TRBV7-8
J gene: TRBJ2-1
D gene: .
CDR3 protein: CASSLDETSSYNEQFF
CDR3 DNA: TGTGCCAGCAGTCTAGACGAGACGAGCTCCTACAATGAGCAGTTCTTC

clone size: .
V gene: TRBV20-1
J gene: TRBJ1-3
D gene: .
CDR3 protein: CSFLSGNTIYF
CDR3 DNA: TGCAGTTTTCTCTCTGGAAACACCATATATTTT

clone size: .
V gene: TRBV6-6
J gene: TRBJ2-1
D gene: .
CDR3 protein: CASSPKESSYNEQFF
CDR3 DNA: TGTGCCAGCAGCCCCAAAGAGAGCTCCTACAATGAGCAGTTCTTC

clone size: .
V gene: TRBV7-9
J gene: TRBJ2-3
D gene: TRBD1
CDR3 protein: CASSPPGQGFGPTDTQYF
CDR3 DNA: TGTGCCAGCAGCCCTCCGGGACAGGGTTTCGGGCCCACAGATACGCAGTATTTT

clone size: .
V gene: TRBV19
J gene: TRBJ2-7
D gene: TRBD1
CDR3 protein: CASSPTGGYEQYF
CDR3 DNA: TGTGCCAGTAGTCCGACAGGGGGGTACGAGCAGTACTTC

clone size: .
V gene: TRBV20-1
J gene: TRBJ1-2
D gene: TRBD1
CDR3 protein: CSATGQGPSF
CDR3 DNA: TGCAGTGCTACCGGACAGGGGCCGTCCTTC

clone size: .
V gene: TRBV20-1
J gene: TRBJ2-5
D gene: .
CDR3 protein: CSARETGFGETQYF
CDR3 DNA: TGCAGTGCTAGAGAAACGGGATTCGGAGAGACCCAGTACTTC

clone size: .
V gene: TRBV27
J gene: TRBJ2-1
D gene: TRBD2
CDR3 protein: CASSVSSGTYNEQFF
CDR3 DNA: TGTGCCAGCAGCGTAAGTAGCGGGACCTACAATGAGCAGTTCTTC

clone size: few
V gene: TRBV6-1
J gene: TRBJ1-1
D gene: .
CDR3 protein: CASSDNTLNTEAFF
CDR3 DNA: TGTGCCAGCAGTGATAACACCTTGAACACTGAAGCTTTCTTT

clone size: .
V gene: TRBV20-1
J gene: TRBJ2-1
D gene: .
CDR3 protein: CSAQESGRGPYNEQFF
CDR3 DNA: TGCAGTGCCCAAGAATCGGGGCGGGGGCCGTACAATGAGCAGTTCTTC

clone size: .
V gene: TRBV30
J gene: TRBJ2-3
D gene: .
CDR3 protein: CAWSVLLDTQYF
CDR3 DNA: TGTGCCTGGAGTGTTTTATTGGATACGCAGTATTTT

clone size: once
V gene: TRBV13
J gene: TRBJ2-7
D gene: .
CDR3 protein: CASSQTGKTYEQYF
CDR3 DNA: TGTGCCAGCAGCCAAACCGGGAAAACCTACGAGCAGTACTTC

clone size: .
V gene: TRBV30
J gene: TRBJ1-2
D gene: .
CDR3 protein: CAWSVPLGGYGYTF
CDR3 DNA: TGTGCCTGGAGCGTCCCCCTGGGGGGATATGGCTACACCTTC

clone size: .
V gene: TRBV2
J gene: TRBJ1-1
D gene: .
CDR3 protein: CASSPEAFF
CDR3 DNA: TGTGCCAGCAGTCCTGAAGCTTTCTTT

clone size: .
V gene: TRBV7-9
J gene: TRBJ1-1
D gene: .
CDR3 protein: CASSLAAAGVRAEAFF
CDR3 DNA: TGTGCCAGCAGCTTAGCGGCGGCAGGAGTCCGCGCTGAAGCTTTCTTT

clone size: .
V gene: TRBV5-6
J gene: TRBJ1-2
D gene: .
CDR3 protein: CASSFGTGSGGYTF
CDR3 DNA: TGTGCCAGCAGCTTCGGCACAGGGTCGGGTGGCTACACCTTC

clone size: .
V gene: TRBV20-1
J gene: TRBJ2-3
D gene: .
CDR3 protein: CSARFLRSGTDTQYF
CDR3 DNA: TGCAGTGCTAGATTCCTCCGCTCGGGAACAGATACGCAGTATTTT

clone size: once
V gene: TRBV27
J gene: TRBJ2-1
D gene: .
CDR3 protein: CASSLNIRRSYEQFF
CDR3 DNA: TGTGCCAGCAGTTTAAACATAAGGAGGTCGTATGAGCAGTTCTTC

clone size: .
V gene: TRBV12-3/TRBV12-4
J gene: TRBJ1-3
D gene: .
CDR3 protein: CASSPQAFAGNTIYF
CDR3 DNA: TGTGCCAGCAGTCCCCAGGCGTTCGCTGGAAACACCATATATTTT

clone size: .
V gene: TRBV3-1
J gene: TRBJ1-2
D gene: .
CDR3 protein: CASSPWDNTHGYTF
CDR3 DNA: TGTGCCAGCAGTCCGTGGGATAATACCCATGGCTACACCTTC